These T cell receptor beta chains were read from a single sample in a study of immune evolution from preneoplasia to lung adenocarcinoma. Produced via immunoSEQ multiplex PCR; TCRdb's table is partial and in-frame only. The sample holds more than 8,000 clones, more than 80% seen once. Sequences were obtained from FFPE lung adenocarcinoma in situ tissue. The receptors originated from a person aged 65-85 years with lung adenocarcinoma. Each CDR3 is given with its conserved first and last residue. D genes are given only for firm matches. The size field is filled for only some rows; it gives once, few, many or a size class.

>TRBJ1-1|NA|NA|TRBV30
CAWRYDRSQGNTEAFF
TGTGCCTGGAGATACGACAGGAGCCAGGGGAACACTGAAGCTTTCTTT
>TRBJ1-6|NA|NA|TRBV5-1
CASSLVQSIGYNSPLHF
TGCGCCAGCAGCTTGGTCCAGTCAATTGGCTATAATTCACCCCTCCACTTT
>TRBJ2-7|NA|NA|TRBV4-2
CASSQLQGTGEQYF
TGTGCCAGCAGCCAATTGCAGGGAACCGGCGAGCAGTACTTC
>TRBJ1-5|NA|NA|TRBV7-9
CASSLARGGSNQPQHF
TGTGCCAGCAGCTTAGCGCGTGGGGGGAGCAATCAGCCCCAGCATTTT
>TRBJ2-7|NA|NA|TRBV29-1
CSVVADNSYEQYF
TGCAGCGTTGTGGCAGATAATTCCTACGAGCAGTACTTC
>TRBJ1-1|NA|NA|TRBV5-8
CASSFKGLTGGAFF
TGTGCCAGCAGCTTTAAGGGGTTGACAGGAGGGGCTTTCTTT
>TRBJ2-3|TRBD1|once|TRBV6-4
CASSSTGGDATDTQYF
TGTGCCAGCAGTTCTACAGGGGGCGACGCGACAGATACGCAGTATTTT
>TRBJ2-1|TRBD2|NA|TRBV7-3
CASSLGLAGGNEQFF
TGTGCCAGCAGCTTAGGACTAGCGGGTGGCAATGAGCAGTTCTTC
>TRBJ2-7|NA|NA|TRBV9
CASSVALGYEQYF
TGTGCCAGCAGCGTAGCTTTGGGCTACGAGCAGTACTTC
>TRBJ1-2|NA|NA|TRBV10-3
CAISESVIYGYTF
TGTGCCATCAGTGAGTCTGTGATCTATGGCTACACCTTC
>TRBJ1-4|TRBD1|NA|TRBV2
CASRTGGAGSSEKLFF
TGTGCCAGCAGGACAGGGGGCGCCGGGTCTAGTGAAAAACTGTTTTTT
>TRBJ1-2|NA|NA|TRBV7-9
CASSLVGTGYTF
TGTGCCAGCAGCTTAGTAGGGACGGGCTACACCTTC
>TRBJ1-1|NA|NA|TRBV19
CASSIDLENTEAFF
TGTGCCAGTAGTATTGACTTGGAGAACACTGAAGCTTTCTTT
>TRBJ1-1|NA|NA|TRBV9
CASSVDATQNTEAFF
TGTGCCAGCAGCGTAGACGCGACTCAAAACACTGAAGCTTTCTTT